One sample yielded the 10 T cell receptor beta chains listed below, sequenced in a study of blood T cell repertoires in COVID-19. TCRdb's table, derived via immunoSEQ multiplex PCR, lists solely in-frame clones and lacks some. The sample carries around 250,000 clones, 85% to 90% recorded once. Input material: PBMCs or T cells enriched from blood (not recorded which). The receptors originated from a woman aged 30 to 39 who had recovered from COVID-19.

This sequence joins TRBV5-6 and TRBJ1-2; unclear D gene. Germline V gene data show CDR1 as SGHDT and CDR2 as YYEEEE. The CDR3 spans 13 residues. The V end lost 3 bases, the J end lost 3 bases, and 9 bases lay between the germline ends. The CDR3, as DNA: TGTGCCAGCAGCTCGTGGGCCCACTATGGCTACACCTTC. This sequence encodes CASSSWAHYGYTF.

Notes on this clone: The same CDR3 can be traced to other DNA sequences in this sample. The genes are TRBV28 and TRBJ2-2, with 9 nucleotides matching TRBD1. The CDR3 has 15 amino acids. V trimming: 4 bases; J trimming: 2 bases; junction bases outside the gene matches: 2. Germline values: CDR1 MDHEN, CDR2 SYDVKM. CDR3 coding DNA: TGTGCCAGCAGTTCGGGACAGGGAAACACCGGGGAGCTGTTTTTT. Its translation is CASSSGQGNTGELFF.

The genes are TRBV28 and TRBJ1-1; TRBD1 matches at 8 bases. The V gene's germline CDR1 is MDHEN and CDR2 SYDVKM. The junction had 8 bases not matched to a gene; V was cut back by 3 bases and J by 5 bases. The CDR3 sequence is 15 residues long. This CDR3 reads CASSLAGGGSTEAFF. The CDR3, as DNA: TGTGCCAGCAGTTTGGCAGGGGGCGGCTCTACTGAAGCTTTCTTT.

This chain links TRBV3-1 (or the pseudogene TRBV3-2) with TRBJ2-7, with a weak D call TRBD2 (6 bases). This CDR3 region has 13 residues. Per the germline V gene, CDR1 is LGHDT and CDR2 is YNNKEL (reference sequence). The V gene lost 4 bases and the J gene lost 7 bases, with 14 bases spanning the gap. The CDR3 sequence: CASSPVEAGEQYF. The CDR3 nucleotides read TGTGCCAGCAGCCCCGTCGAGGCGGGGGAGCAGTACTTC.

This rearrangement joins TRBV6-2 or TRBV6-3 to TRBJ1-1, with a weak D call TRBD1 (6 bases). From germline, CDR1 is MNHEY and CDR2 SVGEGT. This CDR3 has 16 amino acids. V was cut by 5 bases and J by 6 bases, with 22 bases left in between. CDR3: CASSDGGRAGRAEAFF. The CDR3 DNA sequence: TGTGCCAGCAGTGATGGGGGCAGGGCGGGTAGAGCTGAAGCTTTCTTT.

The chain joins TRBV15 to TRBJ2-7, with D unclear. Germline CDR1 and CDR2: LNHNV and YYDKDF (reference sequence). The V and J ends lost 1 base and 1 base respectively, with 8 bases between them. There are 14 residues in the CDR3. The CDR3, as DNA: TGTGCCACCAGCAGAGGAACAGAATCCTACGAGCAGTACTTC. Encoded protein: CATSRGTESYEQYF.

The chain joins TRBV7-9 to TRBJ1-1; maybe TRBD1 (6 bases). Germline V gene lookup returns CDR1 SEHNR and CDR2 FQNEAQ (reference sequence). V was trimmed by 1 base and J by 3 bases, leaving 12 bases between them. The CDR3 consists of 15 residues. For the CDR3, the DNA is TGTGCCAGCAGCTTAGGGCAGGGGCCCTACACTGAAGCTTTCTTT. Protein sequence: CASSLGQGPYTEAFF.

This chain uses TRBV9 with TRBJ2-5; TRBD2 aligns across 13 bases. The germline CDR1 and CDR2 sequences are SGDLS and YYNGEE. The CDR3 consists of 15 residues. V gave up 3 bases and J gave up 5 bases; unmatched junction bases: 4. This CDR3 is CASSARLAGGETQYF. The CDR3 DNA sequence: TGTGCCAGCAGCGCCCGACTAGCGGGAGGTGAGACCCAGTACTTC.

The chain joins TRBV25-1 to TRBJ1-2; unclear D gene. V dropped 1 base and J dropped 4 bases, with 7 bases sitting between them. Germline CDR1 MGHDK, CDR2 SYGVNS. The CDR3 runs 13 residues. The CDR3 loop reads CASSEWEGYGYTF. CDR3 sequence (DNA): TGTGCCAGCAGTGAATGGGAGGGCTATGGCTACACCTTC.

This chain connects TRBV7-3 to TRBJ2-3; no clear D. Germline CDR1 SGHTA, CDR2 FQGTGA. The CDR3 runs to 14 residues. The V end lost 6 bases, the J end lost 1 base, and 11 bases lay between the germline ends. CDR3 region: CASSTGLRTDTQYF. In nucleotides, the CDR3 is TGTGCCAGCAGTACCGGGTTACGCACAGATACGCAGTATTTT.